The clone carrying this T cell receptor (beta chain) was detected many times. Preparation of the TCRbeta library used unique molecular identifiers. TCRdb re-analysed the PCR reads in MiXCR, keeping a single row per CDR3 protein. The sample lists around 87,000 distinct CDR3 sequences, more than 7% seen once, with under 8% in the top ten. The sample comes from a study of T-cell reconstitution after alpha-beta-depleted transplantation in children. CDR3 length: 15 residues. Germline CDR1 reads DFQATT; CDR2 reads SNEGSKA (reference sequence). Trimming removed 1 base from V and 10 bases from J, with 20 bases in between.

Sequences were derived from PBMCs from the stem cell graft donor, sampled from the stem cell graft. This receptor was taken from a human donor who donated a stem cell graft to a child with congenital amegakaryocytic thrombocytopenia. The V gene is TRBV20-1, the J gene TRBJ2-1, with a tentative D call TRBD2 (6 bases). The CDR3 DNA reads TGCAGTGCTAGAGCCCCCGGAACACGGAGGGGAGAGCAGTTCTTC. It translates to CSARAPGTRRGEQFF.